What follows is one T cell receptor beta chain and its context. What it binds is not known. The CDR3 is made up of 20 amino acids. The germline V gene encodes CDR1 LGHDT and CDR2 YNNKEL (reference sequence). Trimming at V came to 0 bases and at J to 0 bases, leaving 13 bases not matched to a gene. The data were taken from a study of T cell responses to AZD1222 COVID-19 vaccine. TCRdb's table, derived via immunoSEQ multiplex PCR, lists solely in-frame clones and lacks some. Here the sample table reports about 140,000 clones. Study-level points and caveats: There were vaccine-associated CD4 TCRs across spike, dominant at 160-218 and 743-854.

This receptor was taken from an adult in good health. The chain links TRBV3-1 (or the pseudogene TRBV3-2) to TRBJ2-1, with 8 bases aligning to TRBD2. The sequenced sample consisted of peripheral blood. CDR3 DNA: TGTGCCAGCAGCCAAGATCTCCCCGAAACTAGCGGCTACTCCTACAATGAGCAGTTCTTC. Translating it yields CASSQDLPETSGYSYNEQFF.